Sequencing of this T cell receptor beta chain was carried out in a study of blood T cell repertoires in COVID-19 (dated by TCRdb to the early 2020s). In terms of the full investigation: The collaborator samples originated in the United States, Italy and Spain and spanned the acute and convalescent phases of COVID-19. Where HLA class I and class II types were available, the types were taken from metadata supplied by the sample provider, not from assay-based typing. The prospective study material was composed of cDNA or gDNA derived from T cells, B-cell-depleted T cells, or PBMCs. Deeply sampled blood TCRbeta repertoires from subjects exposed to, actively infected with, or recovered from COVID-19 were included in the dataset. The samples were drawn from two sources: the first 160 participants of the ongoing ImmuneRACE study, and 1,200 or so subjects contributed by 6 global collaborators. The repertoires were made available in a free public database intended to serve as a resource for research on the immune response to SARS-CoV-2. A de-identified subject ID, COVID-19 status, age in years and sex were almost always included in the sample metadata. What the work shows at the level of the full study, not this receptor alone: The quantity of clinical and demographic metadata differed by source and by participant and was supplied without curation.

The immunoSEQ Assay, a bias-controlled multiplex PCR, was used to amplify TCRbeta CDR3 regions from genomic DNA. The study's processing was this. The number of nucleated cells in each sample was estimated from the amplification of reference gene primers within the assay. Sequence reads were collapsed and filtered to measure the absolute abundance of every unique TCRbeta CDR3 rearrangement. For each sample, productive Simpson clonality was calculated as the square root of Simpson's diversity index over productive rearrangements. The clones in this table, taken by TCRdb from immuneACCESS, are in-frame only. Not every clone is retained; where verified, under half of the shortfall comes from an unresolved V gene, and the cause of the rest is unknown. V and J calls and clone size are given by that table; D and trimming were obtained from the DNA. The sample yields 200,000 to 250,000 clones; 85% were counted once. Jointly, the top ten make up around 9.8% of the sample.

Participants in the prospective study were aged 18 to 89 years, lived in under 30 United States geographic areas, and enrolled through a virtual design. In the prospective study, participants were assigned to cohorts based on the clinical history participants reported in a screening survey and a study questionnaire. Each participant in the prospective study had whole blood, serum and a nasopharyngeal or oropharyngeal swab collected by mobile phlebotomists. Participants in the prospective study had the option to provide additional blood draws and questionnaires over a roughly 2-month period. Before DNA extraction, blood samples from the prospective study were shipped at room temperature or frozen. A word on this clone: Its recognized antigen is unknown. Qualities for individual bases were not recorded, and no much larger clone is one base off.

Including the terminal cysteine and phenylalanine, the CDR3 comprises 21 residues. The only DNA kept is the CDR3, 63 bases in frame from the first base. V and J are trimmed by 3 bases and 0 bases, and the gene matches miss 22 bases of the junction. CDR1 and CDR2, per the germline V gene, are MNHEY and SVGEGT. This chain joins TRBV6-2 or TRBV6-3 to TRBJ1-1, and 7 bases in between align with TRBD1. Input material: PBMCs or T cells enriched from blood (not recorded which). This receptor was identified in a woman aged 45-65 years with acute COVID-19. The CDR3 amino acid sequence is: CASSYPVGRGAGGRMNTEAFF. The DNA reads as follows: TGTGCCAGCAGTTATCCCGTCGGAAGGGGGGCAGGGGGTCGCATGAACACTGAAGCTTTCTTT.